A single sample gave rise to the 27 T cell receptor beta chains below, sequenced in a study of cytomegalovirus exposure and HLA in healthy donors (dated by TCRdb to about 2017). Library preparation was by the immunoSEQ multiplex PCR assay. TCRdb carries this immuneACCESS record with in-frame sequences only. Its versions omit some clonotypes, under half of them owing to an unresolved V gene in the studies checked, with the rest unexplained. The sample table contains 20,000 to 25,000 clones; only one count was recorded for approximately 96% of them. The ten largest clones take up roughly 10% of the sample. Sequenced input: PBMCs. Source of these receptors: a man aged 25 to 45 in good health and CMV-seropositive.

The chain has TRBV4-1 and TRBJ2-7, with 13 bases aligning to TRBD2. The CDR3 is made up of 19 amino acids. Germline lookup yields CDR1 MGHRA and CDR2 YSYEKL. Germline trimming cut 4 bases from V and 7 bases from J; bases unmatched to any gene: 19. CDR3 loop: CASSLTGTSGIWGRWEQYF. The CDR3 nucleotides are TGCGCCAGCAGCCTCACCGGGACTAGCGGGATTTGGGGTCGGTGGGAGCAGTACTTC.

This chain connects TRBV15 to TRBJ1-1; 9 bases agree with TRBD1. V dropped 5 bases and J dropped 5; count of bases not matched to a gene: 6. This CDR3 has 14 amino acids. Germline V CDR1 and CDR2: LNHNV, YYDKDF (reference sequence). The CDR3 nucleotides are TGTGCCACCAGCTTACAGGGGGCTCATACTGAAGCTTTCTTT. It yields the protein CATSLQGAHTEAFF.

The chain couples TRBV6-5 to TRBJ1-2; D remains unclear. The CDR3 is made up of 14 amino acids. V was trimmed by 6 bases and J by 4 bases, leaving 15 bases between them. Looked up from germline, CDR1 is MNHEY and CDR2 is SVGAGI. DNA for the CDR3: TGTGCCAGCAGACCGACTCCGAGCGGCTATGGCTACACCTTC. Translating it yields CASRPTPSGYGYTF.

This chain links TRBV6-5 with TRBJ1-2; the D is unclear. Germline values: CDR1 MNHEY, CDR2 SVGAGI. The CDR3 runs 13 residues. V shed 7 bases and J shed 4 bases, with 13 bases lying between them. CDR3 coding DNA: TGTGCCAGCATAGGGAGGGCCGCCTATGGCTACACCTTC. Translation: CASIGRAAYGYTF.

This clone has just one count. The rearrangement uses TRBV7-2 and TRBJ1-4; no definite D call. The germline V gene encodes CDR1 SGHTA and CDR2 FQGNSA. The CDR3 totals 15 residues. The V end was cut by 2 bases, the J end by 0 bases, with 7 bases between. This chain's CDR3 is CASSLQFSTNEKLFF. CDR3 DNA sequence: TGTGCCAGCAGCTTACAATTTTCAACTAATGAAAAACTGTTTTTT.

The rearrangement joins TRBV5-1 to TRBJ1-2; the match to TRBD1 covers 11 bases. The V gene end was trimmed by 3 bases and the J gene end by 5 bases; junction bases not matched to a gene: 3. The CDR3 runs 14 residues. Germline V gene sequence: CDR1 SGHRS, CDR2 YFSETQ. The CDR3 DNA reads TGCGCCAGCAGCTGGACAGGGGGCGGGTATGGCTACACCTTC. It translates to CASSWTGGGYGYTF.

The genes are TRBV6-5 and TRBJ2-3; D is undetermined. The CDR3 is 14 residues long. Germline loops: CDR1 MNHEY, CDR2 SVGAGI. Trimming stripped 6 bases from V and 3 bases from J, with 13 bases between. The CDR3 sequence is CASRRVPETDTQYF. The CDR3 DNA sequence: TGTGCCAGCAGGCGAGTGCCTGAGACAGATACGCAGTATTTT.

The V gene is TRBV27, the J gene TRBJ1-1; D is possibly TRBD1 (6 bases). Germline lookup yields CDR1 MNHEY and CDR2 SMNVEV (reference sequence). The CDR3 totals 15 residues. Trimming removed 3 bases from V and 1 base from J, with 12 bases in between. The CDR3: CASSFFPTGNTEAFF. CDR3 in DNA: TGTGCCAGCAGTTTTTTCCCGACAGGGAACACTGAAGCTTTCTTT.

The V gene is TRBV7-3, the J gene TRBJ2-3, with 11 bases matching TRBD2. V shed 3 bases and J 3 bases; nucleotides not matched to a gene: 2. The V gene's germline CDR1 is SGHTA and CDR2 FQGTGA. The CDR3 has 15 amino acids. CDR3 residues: CASSFRTSGTDTQYF. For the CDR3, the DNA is TGTGCCAGCAGCTTTAGGACTAGCGGGACAGATACGCAGTATTTT. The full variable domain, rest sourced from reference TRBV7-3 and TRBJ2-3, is GAGVSQTPSNKVTEKGKYVELRCDPISGHTALYWYRQSLGQGPEFLIYFQGTGAADDSGLPNDRFFAVRPEGSVSTLKIQRTERGDSAVYLCASSFRTSGTDTQYFGPGTRLTVL.

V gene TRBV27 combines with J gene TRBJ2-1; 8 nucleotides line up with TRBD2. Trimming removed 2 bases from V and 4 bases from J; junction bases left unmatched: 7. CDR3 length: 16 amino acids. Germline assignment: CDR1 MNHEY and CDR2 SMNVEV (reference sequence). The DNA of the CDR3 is TGTGCCAGCAGTTTAGGGGCGGGAGGCTCTTACAATGAGCAGTTCTTC. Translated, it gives CASSLGAGGSYNEQFF.

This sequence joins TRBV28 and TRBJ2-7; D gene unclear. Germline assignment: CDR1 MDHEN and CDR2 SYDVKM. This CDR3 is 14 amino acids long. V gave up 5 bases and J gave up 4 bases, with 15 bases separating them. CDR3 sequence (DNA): TGTGCCAGCAGTCCCGGAACAGCACCTTACGAGCAGTACTTC. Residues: CASSPGTAPYEQYF. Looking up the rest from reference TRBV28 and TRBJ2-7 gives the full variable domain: DVKVTQSSRYLVKRTGEKVFLECVQDMDHENMFWYRQDPGLGLRLIYFSYDVKMKEKGDIPEGYSVSREKKERFSLILESASTNQTSMYLCASSPGTAPYEQYFGPGTRLTVT.

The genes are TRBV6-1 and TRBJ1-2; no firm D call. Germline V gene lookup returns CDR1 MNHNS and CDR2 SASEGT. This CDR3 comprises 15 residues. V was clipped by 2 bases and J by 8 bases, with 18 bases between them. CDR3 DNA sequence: TGTGCCAGCAGTGAATCGTTTAGCCGAGGGAACGGCTACACCTTC. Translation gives CASSESFSRGNGYTF.

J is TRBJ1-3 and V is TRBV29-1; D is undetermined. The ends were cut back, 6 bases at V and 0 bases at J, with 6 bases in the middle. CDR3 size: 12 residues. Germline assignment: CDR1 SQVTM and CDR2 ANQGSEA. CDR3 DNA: TGCAGCGTACTGAGCTCTGGAAACACCATATATTTT. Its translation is CSVLSSGNTIYF. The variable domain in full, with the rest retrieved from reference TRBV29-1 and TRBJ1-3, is SAVISQKPSRDICQRGTSLTIQCQVDSQVTMMFWYRQQPGQSLTLIATANQGSEATYESGFVIDKFPISRPNLTFSTLTVSNMSPEDSSIYLCSVLSSGNTIYFGEGSWLTVV.

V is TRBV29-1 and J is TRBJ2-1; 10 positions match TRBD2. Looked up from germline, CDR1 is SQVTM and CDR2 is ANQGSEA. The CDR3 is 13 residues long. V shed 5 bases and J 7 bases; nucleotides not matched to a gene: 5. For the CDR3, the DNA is TGCAGCGTTTTAGGAGCGGGAGGGAATGAGCAGTTCTTC. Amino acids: CSVLGAGGNEQFF.

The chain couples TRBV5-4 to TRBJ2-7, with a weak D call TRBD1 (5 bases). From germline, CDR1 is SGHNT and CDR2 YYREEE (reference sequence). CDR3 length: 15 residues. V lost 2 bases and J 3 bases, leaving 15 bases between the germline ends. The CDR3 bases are TGTGCCAGCAGCTTATATACAGGTCCCCTCTACGAGCAGTACTTC. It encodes CASSLYTGPLYEQYF. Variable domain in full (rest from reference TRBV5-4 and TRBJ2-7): ETGVTQSPTHLIKTRGQQVTLRCSSQSGHNTVSWYQQALGQGPQFIFQYYREEENGRGNFPPRFSGLQFPNYSSELNVNALELDDSALYLCASSLYTGPLYEQYFGPGTRLTVT.

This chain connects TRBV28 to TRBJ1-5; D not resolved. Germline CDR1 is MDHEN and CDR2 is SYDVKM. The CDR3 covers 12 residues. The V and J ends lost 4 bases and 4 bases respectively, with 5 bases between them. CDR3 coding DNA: TGTGCCAGCAGTTCGGTAAATCAGCCCCAGCATTTT. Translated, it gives CASSSVNQPQHF.

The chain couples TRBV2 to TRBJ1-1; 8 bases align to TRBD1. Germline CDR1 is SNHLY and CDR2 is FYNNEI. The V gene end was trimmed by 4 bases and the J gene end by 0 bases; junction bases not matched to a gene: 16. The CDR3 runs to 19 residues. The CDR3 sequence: CASSAKNPGQAQMNTEAFF. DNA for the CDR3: TGTGCCAGCAGTGCTAAGAACCCGGGACAGGCGCAAATGAACACTGAAGCTTTCTTT.

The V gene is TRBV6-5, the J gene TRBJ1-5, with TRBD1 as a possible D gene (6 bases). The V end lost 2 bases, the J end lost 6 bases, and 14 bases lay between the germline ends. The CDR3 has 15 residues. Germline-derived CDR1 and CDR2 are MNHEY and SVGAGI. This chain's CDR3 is CASSYKGVPPQPQHF. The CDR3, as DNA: TGTGCCAGCAGTTACAAGGGGGTACCTCCTCAGCCCCAGCATTTT.

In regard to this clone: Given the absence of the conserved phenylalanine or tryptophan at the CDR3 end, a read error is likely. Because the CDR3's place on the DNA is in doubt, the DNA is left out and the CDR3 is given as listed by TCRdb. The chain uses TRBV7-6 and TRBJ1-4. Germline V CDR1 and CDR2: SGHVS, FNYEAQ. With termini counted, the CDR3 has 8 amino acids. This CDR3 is CASSPRRV.

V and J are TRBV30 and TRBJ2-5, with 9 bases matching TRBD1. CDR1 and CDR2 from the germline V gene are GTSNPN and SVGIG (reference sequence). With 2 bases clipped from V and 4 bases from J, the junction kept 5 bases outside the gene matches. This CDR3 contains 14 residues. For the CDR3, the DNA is TGTGCCTGGAGTAACAGGGGGCGTTTAGAGACCCAGTACTTC. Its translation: CAWSNRGRLETQYF.

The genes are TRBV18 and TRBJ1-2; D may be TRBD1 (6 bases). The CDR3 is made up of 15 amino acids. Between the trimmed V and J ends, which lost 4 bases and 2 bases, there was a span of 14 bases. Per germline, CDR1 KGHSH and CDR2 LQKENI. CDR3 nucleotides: TGTGCCAGCTCACTTAAACAGGGTTTGAACTATGGCTACACCTTC. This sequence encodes CASSLKQGLNYGYTF.

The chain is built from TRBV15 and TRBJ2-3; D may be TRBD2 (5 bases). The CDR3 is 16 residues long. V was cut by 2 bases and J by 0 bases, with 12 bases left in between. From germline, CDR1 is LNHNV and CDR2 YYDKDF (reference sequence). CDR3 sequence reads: CATSRKAGLSTDTQYF. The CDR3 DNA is TGTGCCACCAGCAGAAAGGCAGGACTGAGCACAGATACGCAGTATTTT.

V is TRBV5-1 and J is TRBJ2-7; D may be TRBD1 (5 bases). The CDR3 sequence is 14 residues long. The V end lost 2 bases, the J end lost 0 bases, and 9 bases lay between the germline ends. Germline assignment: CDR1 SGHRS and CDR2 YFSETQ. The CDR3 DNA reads TGCGCCAGCAGCTTCCTAAGGGGCTCCTACGAGCAGTACTTC. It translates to CASSFLRGSYEQYF.

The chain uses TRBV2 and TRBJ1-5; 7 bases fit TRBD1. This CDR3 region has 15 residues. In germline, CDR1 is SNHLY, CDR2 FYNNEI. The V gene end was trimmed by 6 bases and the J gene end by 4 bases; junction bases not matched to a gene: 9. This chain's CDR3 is CASSPDRMGNQPQHF. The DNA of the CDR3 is TGTGCCAGCAGCCCGGACAGGATGGGAAATCAGCCCCAGCATTTT.

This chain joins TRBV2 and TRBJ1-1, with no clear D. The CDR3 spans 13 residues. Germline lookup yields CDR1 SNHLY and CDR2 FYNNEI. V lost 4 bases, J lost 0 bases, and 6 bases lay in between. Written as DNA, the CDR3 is TGTGCCAGCAGTGTCCAGATGAACACTGAAGCTTTCTTT. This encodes CASSVQMNTEAFF.

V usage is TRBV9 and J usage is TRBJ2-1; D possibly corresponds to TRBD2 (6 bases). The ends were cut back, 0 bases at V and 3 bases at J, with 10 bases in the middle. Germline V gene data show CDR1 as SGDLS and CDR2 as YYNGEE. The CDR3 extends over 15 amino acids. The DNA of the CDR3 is TGTGCCAGCAGCGTAGTCGTGGGAGGCTACAATGAGCAGTTCTTC. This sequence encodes CASSVVVGGYNEQFF. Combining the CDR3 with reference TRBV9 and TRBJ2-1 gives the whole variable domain DSGVTQTPKHLITATGQRVTLRCSPRSGDLSVYWYQQSLDQGLQFLIQYYNGEERAKGNILERFSAQQFPDLHSELNLSSLELGDSALYFCASSVVVGGYNEQFFGPGTRLTVL.

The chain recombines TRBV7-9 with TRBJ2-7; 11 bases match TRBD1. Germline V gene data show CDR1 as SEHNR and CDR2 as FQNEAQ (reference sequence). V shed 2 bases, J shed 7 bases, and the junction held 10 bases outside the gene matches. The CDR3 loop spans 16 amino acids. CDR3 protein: CASSLSADRGPREQYF. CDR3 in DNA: TGTGCCAGCAGCTTATCGGCGGACAGGGGGCCCCGGGAGCAGTACTTC.